The 17 T cell receptor beta chains reported below all come from one sample, sequenced in a study of shared clonotypes between healthy human individuals. The protocol was immunoSEQ multiplex PCR, while the TCRdb copy is restricted to in-frame clones and leaves out a portion. Among about 510,000 clones listed, around 79% were seen once. The sequenced material came from PBMCs. These receptors all come from a woman aged 40 to 49 in good health. Some clones in this sample may be carry-over from other donors' samples.

The V gene is TRBV27, the J gene TRBJ1-1, with D perhaps TRBD1 (6 bases). V lost 6 bases and J 8 bases, leaving 13 bases between the germline ends. Germline V gene sequence: CDR1 MNHEY, CDR2 SMNVEV (reference sequence). The CDR3 runs 12 residues. CDR3 sequence (DNA): TGTGCCAGCAGGACAGGCTTGAGGGAAGCTTTCTTT. It is translated as CASRTGLREAFF.

This clone was seen at least ten times. The genes are TRBV5-1 and TRBJ2-1; D may be TRBD1 (5 bases). Germline assignment: CDR1 SGHRS and CDR2 YFSETQ. The CDR3 loop spans 16 amino acids. Trimming removed 0 bases from V and 2 bases from J, with 12 bases in between. The CDR3 sequence: CASSLVVGHTYNEQFF. For the CDR3, the DNA is TGCGCCAGCAGCTTGGTTGTGGGGCATACCTACAATGAGCAGTTCTTC.

J is TRBJ2-5 and V is TRBV4-2; TRBD1 matches at 11 bases. The J call may not be correct, given that the DNA end is closer to TRBJ2-7. Germline-derived CDR1 and CDR2 are LGHNA and YNFKEQ. The CDR3 runs 16 residues. CDR3 in DNA: TGTGCCAGCAGCCAAGAGACCGGGACAGGGGGCTACGAGCAGTACTTC. This sequence encodes CASSQETGTGGYEQYF.

This clone showed up just once. This rearrangement joins TRBV28 to TRBJ2-1; TRBD2 matches at 10 bases. The CDR3 is made up of 16 amino acids. Germline CDR1 and CDR2: MDHEN and SYDVKM. V dropped 8 bases and J dropped 7; count of bases not matched to a gene: 14. Here the CDR3 reads CASWGLAGEGWNEQFF. The CDR3 nucleotides read TGTGCCAGCTGGGGGCTAGCGGGAGAGGGTTGGAATGAGCAGTTCTTC.

V and J are TRBV5-1 and TRBJ2-7; the D gene is possibly TRBD1 (6 bases). Trimming shortened V by 4 bases and J by 1 base, and 18 bases separated the two germline ends. The CDR3 extends over 16 amino acids. Germline-derived CDR1 and CDR2 are SGHRS and YFSETQ. The CDR3 here is CASSLEPTGVSYEQYF. CDR3 bases: TGCGCCAGCAGCCTAGAGCCGACAGGAGTTTCCTACGAGCAGTACTTC.

The chain is built from TRBV19 and TRBJ2-7; the D is unclear. Trimming removed 8 bases at V and 3 bases at J, with 14 bases between. Germline assignment: CDR1 LNHDA and CDR2 SQIVND (reference sequence). CDR3 length: 13 residues. The CDR3, as DNA: TGTGCCAGTTCTGGCCCCTTGGGCTACGAGCAGTACTTC. The encoded protein is CASSGPLGYEQYF. Based on the CDR3 plus reference TRBV19 and TRBJ2-7, the full variable domain is DGGITQSPKYLFRKEGQNVTLSCEQNLNHDAMYWYRQDPGQGLRLIYYSQIVNDFQKGDIAEGYSVSREKKESFPLTVTSAQKNPTAFYLCASSGPLGYEQYFGPGTRLTVT.

About this clone: In the same sample, other DNA sequences code for this CDR3. The V gene is TRBV7-2, the J gene TRBJ2-3; D gene unclear. Trimming removed 1 base from V and 2 bases from J, with 7 bases in between. The CDR3 has 14 residues. Germline CDR1 SGHTA, CDR2 FQGNSA. The DNA for the CDR3 is TGTGCCAGCAGCTTAGGTCGTTCCACAGATACGCAGTATTTT. Its translation: CASSLGRSTDTQYF. The full variable domain, completed using reference TRBV7-2 and TRBJ2-3, is GAGVSQSPSNKVTEKGKDVELRCDPISGHTALYWYRQSLGQGLEFLIYFQGNSAPDKSGLPSDRFSAERTGGSVSTLTIQRTQQEDSAVYLCASSLGRSTDTQYFGPGTRLTVL.

This clone has only a few counts. This chain links TRBV5-1 with TRBJ1-1; D ambiguous. V was shortened by 0 bases and J by 1 base, with 10 bases between the two germline ends. CDR3 length: 15 residues. Germline V gives CDR1 SGHRS, CDR2 YFSETQ. CDR3 sequence reads: CASSLEGRGNTEAFF. The CDR3 nucleotides read TGCGCCAGCAGCTTGGAGGGCAGAGGGAACACTGAAGCTTTCTTT.

The V gene is TRBV29-1, the J gene TRBJ2-3; possible D gene TRBD1, 6 bases. The germline V gene has CDR1 SQVTM and CDR2 ANQGSEA. V lost 4 bases and J 4 bases, leaving 9 bases between the germline ends. This CDR3 comprises 12 residues. The CDR3 is CSVGTAADTQYF. The CDR3 DNA reads TGCAGCGTTGGGACAGCCGCAGATACGCAGTATTTT.

V and J are TRBV5-4 and TRBJ2-3; either TRBD1 or TRBD2 may supply D (6 bases each). Germline loops: CDR1 SGHNT, CDR2 YYREEE (reference sequence). CDR3 length: 19 amino acids. The V gene lost 4 bases and the J gene lost 0 bases, with 24 bases spanning the gap. The CDR3, as DNA: TGTGCCAGCAGCCGCCCCGCCCCGGGGGACACTTATAGCACAGATACGCAGTATTTT. Protein: CASSRPAPGDTYSTDTQYF. The entire variable domain, with the rest obtained from reference TRBV5-4 and TRBJ2-3, is as follows: ETGVTQSPTHLIKTRGQQVTLRCSSQSGHNTVSWYQQALGQGPQFIFQYYREEENGRGNFPPRFSGLQFPNYSSELNVNALELDDSALYLCASSRPAPGDTYSTDTQYFGPGTRLTVL.

This chain joins TRBV4-1 and TRBJ2-7, with D hard to call. V was pared by 0 bases and J by 2 bases, with 14 bases between. Germline V CDR1 and CDR2: MGHRA, YSYEKL. This CDR3 has 16 residues. The CDR3 loop reads CASSQDPSLTAYEQYF. The CDR3 DNA follows: TGCGCCAGCAGCCAAGACCCCAGTCTAACCGCCTACGAGCAGTACTTC.

The CDR3 reads CASSQAQGYEKLFF. The CDR3 DNA sequence: TGCGCCAGCAGCCAAGCTCAGGGCTATGAAAAACTGTTTTTT. The V gene is TRBV4-1, the J gene TRBJ1-4; D is perhaps TRBD1 (5 bases). Trimming took 1 base from V and 6 from J, leaving 9 bases between them. This CDR3 has 14 residues. Germline-derived CDR1 and CDR2 are MGHRA and YSYEKL.

This chain uses TRBV30 with TRBJ1-4; D is possibly TRBD1 (5 bases). CDR1 is GTSNPN and CDR2 is SVGIG in the germline V gene (reference sequence). The CDR3 spans 13 residues. Trimming cost V 5 bases and J 5 bases, with 12 bases left between them. Written as DNA, the CDR3 is TGTGCCTGGCAAACTTCAGGGAATGAAAAACTGTTTTTT. Translated, it gives CAWQTSGNEKLFF.

V gene TRBV19 combines with J gene TRBJ2-3, with D possibly TRBD2 on 5 matching bases. The CDR3 length is 13 residues. The V end was cut by 7 bases, the J end by 3 bases, with 11 bases between. From germline, CDR1 is LNHDA and CDR2 SQIVND (reference sequence). This CDR3 reads CASTPAETDTQYF. In nucleotides, the CDR3 is TGTGCCAGTACTCCAGCGGAAACAGATACGCAGTATTTT. Using reference TRBV19 and TRBJ2-3 for the parts outside the CDR3, the full variable domain is DGGITQSPKYLFRKEGQNVTLSCEQNLNHDAMYWYRQDPGQGLRLIYYSQIVNDFQKGDIAEGYSVSREKKESFPLTVTSAQKNPTAFYLCASTPAETDTQYFGPGTRLTVL.

A note on this clone: This could be a read error, since a much larger clone is one nucleotide away. The V and J genes are TRBV6-6 and TRBJ2-5; 9 bases align to TRBD1. The CDR3 length is 14 residues. Germline V gene data show CDR1 as MNHNY and CDR2 as SVGAGI (reference sequence). This CDR3 reads CASSSQGAQGTQYF. In DNA, the CDR3 is TGTGCCAGCAGTTCACAGGGGGCCCAAGGGACCCAGTACTTC.

V and J are TRBV7-6 and TRBJ2-1; 12 bases map to TRBD2. Germline V gives CDR1 SGHVS, CDR2 FNYEAQ. This CDR3 spans 16 amino acids. J was trimmed by 4 bases and V by 5 bases; bases with no gene match: 6. This CDR3 is CASSPLAGGPYNEQFF. The CDR3 nucleotides are TGTGCCAGCAGCCCACTAGCGGGAGGCCCATACAATGAGCAGTTCTTC.

CDR3 in amino acids: CASSPLEGDTQYF. As DNA, the CDR3 is TGTGCCAGCAGTCCTCTTGAGGGGGATACGCAGTATTTT. The gene calls are TRBV27 and TRBJ2-3; either TRBD1 or TRBD2 may supply D (5 bases each). The length of the CDR3 is 13 residues. The germline V gene encodes CDR1 MNHEY and CDR2 SMNVEV (reference sequence). V gave up 5 bases and J gave up 6 bases, with 12 bases separating them.